A selection of T cell receptor beta chains follows, all from one sample in a study of long-term antiretroviral therapy in people with HIV. The table came from immunoSEQ multiplex PCR; TCRdb's copy has only in-frame clones and leaves some out. Among around 12,000 clones listed, roughly 80% were seen once. This specimen consisted of unsorted PBMCs, obtained about 8 years after starting antiretroviral therapy. All receptors come from a man over 45 with HIV. The CDR3 runs from the conserved cysteine through the conserved F or W. The D gene is left open where the match is weak. Clone sizes are given selectively: once, few, many, or a class where the clone is expanded.

NA,TRBJ1-1,NA,TRBV5-6,TGTGCCAGCAGCTTTCTCATGGGGGAGATAGAGGCTTTCTTT,CASSFLMGEIEAFF
NA,TRBJ2-7,NA,TRBV5-8,TGTGCCAGCAGCCCTTTGGACGGGGTGGCCTACGAGCAGTACTTC,CASSPLDGVAYEQYF
few,TRBJ1-1,NA,TRBV14,TGTGCCAGCAGCCAAGGCCGGGGGGGTAGCACTGAAGCTTTCTTT,CASSQGRGGSTEAFF
NA,TRBJ1-2,NA,TRBV15,TGTGCCACCAGCAGAGATCGCAGGGACGGCTACACCTTC,CATSRDRRDGYTF
NA,TRBJ1-1,NA,TRBV11-2,TGTGCCAGCAGCGTCTTTGACAGCCCCCGATCTAACACTGAAGCTTTCTTT,CASSVFDSPRSNTEAFF
NA,TRBJ1-6,TRBD1,TRBV19,TGTGCCAGTAGTAAGTGGACAGGGAGCAATTCACCCCTCCACTTT,CASSKWTGSNSPLHF
NA,TRBJ2-2,TRBD2,TRBV15,TGTGCCACCAGTCAGGGGTTAGCGGGGGATATCTCTGGGGAGCTGTTTTTT,CATSQGLAGDISGELFF
NA,TRBJ1-1,NA,TRBV14,TGTGCCAGCAGCCAAGATTATGGGTGGATGGGTCACACTGAAGCTTTCTTT,CASSQDYGWMGHTEAFF
NA,TRBJ2-5,NA,TRBV2,TGTGCCAGACAGGGACTTGAAGAGACCCAGTACTTC,CARQGLEETQYF
NA,TRBJ2-1,TRBD1,TRBV6-5,TGTGCCAGCAGTTATGGACAGGGGCGGTTCTTC,CASSYGQGRFF
NA,TRBJ2-3,NA,TRBV2,TGTGCCAGCCTTGACGCATCAGCTAGCACAGATACGCAGTATTTT,CASLDASASTDTQYF
NA,TRBJ2-5,NA,TRBV12-5,TGTGCTAGTGGTTTGGGCACGCTACTCGAGACCCAGTACTTC,CASGLGTLLETQYF
NA,TRBJ1-2,NA,TRBV30,TGTGCCTGCCAGGACGGCGCCTATGGCTACACCTTC,CACQDGAYGYTF
few,TRBJ2-2,NA,TRBV18,TGTGCCAGCTCACAACTCAGAGGCCTCCTTTCCGGGGAGCTGTTTTTT,CASSQLRGLLSGELFF
NA,TRBJ2-7,TRBD2,TRBV9,TGTGCCAGCAGCCCCGGGGGGGCGAGCTCCTACGAGCAGTACTTC,CASSPGGASSYEQYF
NA,TRBJ1-2,NA,TRBV6-1,TGTGCCAGCAGTGAACTTATGTGGGAGACGAGTTATGGCTACACCTTC,CASSELMWETSYGYTF
NA,TRBJ2-7,TRBD2,TRBV4-1,TGCGCCAGCAGCCAAGGCGGGGGGTACGAGCAGTACTTC,CASSQGGGYEQYF
NA,TRBJ2-7,TRBD2,TRBV5-6,TGTGCCAGCAGCTTTCGACTAGCGGGGAACCCCTACGAGCAGTACTTC,CASSFRLAGNPYEQYF
once,TRBJ2-7,TRBD1,TRBV12-5,TGTGCTAGTGGTTTGCCAACAGGGGCCCCCTTTGGCTACGAGCAGTACTTC,CASGLPTGAPFGYEQYF
NA,TRBJ1-2,NA,TRBV30,TGTGCCTGGAGCTTTGGACAGATCTATGGCTACACCTTC,CAWSFGQIYGYTF
NA,TRBJ2-3,TRBD1,TRBV13,TGTGCCAGCAGCTTAGGACAGGGGGCCGCAGATACGCAGTATTTT,CASSLGQGAADTQYF
NA,TRBJ2-7,TRBD1,TRBV10-2,TGCGCCAGCAGTGAGTCGTGGGACAGGGTTGACGAGCAGTACTTC,CASSESWDRVDEQYF
NA,TRBJ2-7,NA,TRBV18,TGTGCCAGCTCATCATCAGGGAAAACCTACGAGCAGTACTTC,CASSSSGKTYEQYF
NA,TRBJ2-7,TRBD1,TRBV2,TGTGCCAGCAGTGAAAGTCTAGTGGGACAGGTCTACGAGCAGTACTTC,CASSESLVGQVYEQYF
NA,TRBJ2-1,NA,TRBV19,TGTGCCAGTAGTATCACAGTAAACTCCTACAATGAGCAGTTCTTC,CASSITVNSYNEQFF
once,TRBJ2-1,NA,TRBV30,TGTGCCTGGAGCGGTTCCATGAGCTCCTACAATGAGCAGTTCTTC,CAWSGSMSSYNEQFF
NA,TRBJ1-4,TRBD1,TRBV27,TGTGCCAGCAGCCCGGGACAGGAAGATGAAAAACTGTTTTTT,CASSPGQEDEKLFF
NA,TRBJ2-4,NA,TRBV27,TGTGCCAGCAGTATTGGAGGGGTAGGGGCCAAAAACATTCAGTACTTC,CASSIGGVGAKNIQYF
NA,TRBJ2-6,NA,TRBV7-9,TGTGCCAGCAGCTTAGCGCGGGAAACTGGGGCCAACGTCCTGACTTTC,CASSLARETGANVLTF
NA,TRBJ1-2,NA,TRBV4-2,TGTGCCAGCAGCCAAGCCTTGGACCGCTTGGATGGCTACACCTTC,CASSQALDRLDGYTF
once,TRBJ1-5,NA,TRBV6-1,TGTGCCAGCAGTGTCCAGAGCAATCAGCCCCAGCATTTT,CASSVQSNQPQHF
NA,TRBJ2-3,TRBD1,TRBV30,TGTGCCTGGAGTGTCTCAGGGGGAACAGATACGCAGTATTTT,CAWSVSGGTDTQYF
NA,TRBJ2-7,NA,TRBV19,TGTGCCAGTAGTATATGGGGATCCTACGAGCAGTACTTC,CASSIWGSYEQYF
NA,TRBJ1-3,NA,TRBV10-3,TGTGCCATCAGTGAGGGCAGCTCTGGAAACACCATATATTTT,CAISEGSSGNTIYF
NA,TRBJ1-1,NA,TRBV5-6,TGTGCCAGCAGCTTGGCAAGCTGGGGCGCGAACACTGAAGCTTTCTTT,CASSLASWGANTEAFF
NA,TRBJ2-3,NA,TRBV19,TGTGCCAGTAGTATAGGAGAGTCCACAGATACGCAGTATTTT,CASSIGESTDTQYF
NA,TRBJ2-5,TRBD2,TRBV7-9,TGTGCCAGCAGCTTAGCAGCTAGCGGGGGGCCTGGGGCCCAGTACTTC,CASSLAASGGPGAQYF
NA,TRBJ2-1,TRBD1,TRBV7-9,TGTGCCAGCAGCTCCACTGACCGGGACAGAGTCGTTTACAATGAGCAGTTCTTC,CASSSTDRDRVVYNEQFF
NA,TRBJ1-2,NA,TRBV10-2,TGCGCCAGCGGGATTCCTACTGACTATGGCTACACCTTC,CASGIPTDYGYTF
once,TRBJ2-3,NA,TRBV7-9,TGTGCCAGCAGCTTTCGAAGGGAACGGGATACGCAGTATTTT,CASSFRRERDTQYF
NA,TRBJ1-5,NA,TRBV5-1,TGCGCCAGCAGCTCCTACCCAGATAGCAATCAGCCCCAGCATTTT,CASSSYPDSNQPQHF
NA,TRBJ2-1,TRBD2,TRBV4-1,TGCGCCAGCAGCCAAAACCCGACTAGCGGGGGGAGGCAGTTCTTC,CASSQNPTSGGRQFF
NA,TRBJ2-1,TRBD2,TRBV4-1,TGCGCCACCTCCTTAGCGGGTACGGGCTACAATGAGCAGTTCTTC,CATSLAGTGYNEQFF
NA,TRBJ2-7,TRBD1,TRBV2,TGTGCCAGCAGTCCTGGGACAGCGGTCTACGAGCAGTACTTC,CASSPGTAVYEQYF
NA,TRBJ1-5,TRBD1,TRBV4-1,TGCGCCAGCAGCCAAGATAGACAAGGGGGCGGTCAGCCCCAGCATTTT,CASSQDRQGGGQPQHF
once,TRBJ2-7,TRBD1,TRBV19,TGTGCCAGTAGTATAGAAAGCGAGACAGGGCCCCAGCAGTACTTC,CASSIESETGPQQYF